These 18 T cell receptor beta chains share one sample of origin, sequenced in a study of blood T cells in healthy people across ages. A J-beta primer mix and a sample-barcoded 5' primer were used in a second PCR of about 6 to 12 cycles. TCRdb passed the 5' RACE reads through MiXCR, listing each CDR3 protein once. The table shows about 580,000 distinct CDR3 sequences, with 45% to 55% occurring only once. Sequencing was done on a sample of blood. All receptors come from a man older than 75 in good health.

This clonotype has at least ten counts. The rearrangement links TRBV6-6 to TRBJ1-1; TRBD1 matches 7 bases. Germline values: CDR1 MNHNY, CDR2 SVGAGI (reference sequence). The CDR3 covers 13 residues. J lost 1 base, V lost 7 bases, and 3 bases had no gene match. CDR3 nucleotides: TGTGCCAGCACGGGACAGTCGAACACTGAAGCTTTCTTT. Its protein is CASTGQSNTEAFF.

Here the CDR3 DNA reads TGTGCCATTGGGACCCCTCGTTACAATGAGCAGTTCTTC. Translating it yields CAIGTPRYNEQFF. The V gene is TRBV10-3, the J gene TRBJ2-1; D is possibly TRBD1 or TRBD2 (5 bases each). V dropped 9 bases and J dropped 4 bases, with 13 bases sitting between them. Germline CDR1 ENHRY, CDR2 SYGVKD. There are 13 residues in the CDR3.

V gene TRBV7-3 combines with J gene TRBJ2-2; 10 nucleotides match TRBD1. CDR1 and CDR2 (germline): SGHTA, FQGTGA. The V gene end was trimmed by 5 bases and the J gene end by 6 bases; junction bases not matched to a gene: 6. The CDR3 runs 15 residues. CDR3: CASSITGTGAGELFF. CDR3 DNA sequence: TGTGCCAGCAGCATTACCGGGACAGGGGCCGGGGAGCTGTTTTTT.

This chain uses TRBV20-1 with TRBJ1-1, with 12 bases identical to TRBD1. The V segment lost 7 bases and the J segment 4 bases; nucleotides outside the gene matches: 13. The CDR3 spans 16 residues. Looked up from germline, CDR1 is DFQATT and CDR2 is SNEGSKA (reference sequence). The CDR3 spells CSVRGTGGAGSTEAFF. DNA for the CDR3: TGCAGTGTAAGAGGGACAGGGGGCGCGGGAAGCACTGAAGCTTTCTTT.

V gene TRBV6-2 or TRBV6-3 combines with J gene TRBJ2-7; the D gene is possibly TRBD2 (6 bases). The germline V gene encodes CDR1 MNHEY and CDR2 SVGEGT. V lost 0 bases to trimming and J lost 2 bases, with 14 bases between them. The CDR3 spans 16 residues. CDR3 loop: CASSYSNRWRAYEQYF. CDR3 DNA sequence: TGTGCCAGCAGTTACTCTAACAGGTGGAGGGCCTACGAGCAGTACTTC.

This clonotype appeared once. The chain has TRBV27 and TRBJ2-1, with 12 nucleotides matching TRBD2. Germline CDR1 is MNHEY and CDR2 is SMNVEV (reference sequence). This CDR3 contains 15 residues. J was trimmed by 8 bases and V by 5 bases; bases with no gene match: 7. CDR3 nucleotide sequence: TGTGCCAGCAGTCGAACTAGCGGGAGGTGGGATGAGCAGTTCTTC. It specifies CASSRTSGRWDEQFF.

The chain employs TRBV5-1 and TRBJ2-1; either TRBD1 or TRBD2 may fit D (5 bases each). V was cut by 7 bases and J by 7 bases, with 21 bases left in between. CDR3 size: 15 residues. CDR1 and CDR2 (germline): SGHRS, YFSETQ. The chain's CDR3 is CASRPRDGIRNEQFF. The CDR3 DNA follows: TGCGCCAGCCGTCCCCGGGACGGCATAAGGAATGAGCAGTTCTTC. Complete variable domain (other parts from reference TRBV5-1 and TRBJ2-1): KAGVTQTPRYLIKTRGQQVTLSCSPISGHRSVSWYQQTPGQGLQFLFEYFSETQRNKGNFPGRFSGRQFSNSRSEMNVSTLELGDSALYLCASRPRDGIRNEQFFGPGTRLTVL.

The chain combines TRBV7-2 with TRBJ1-2; 8 bases are shared with TRBD1. Germline V gene data show CDR1 as SGHTA and CDR2 as FQGNSA. The CDR3 has 15 amino acids. V dropped 5 bases and J dropped 7; count of bases not matched to a gene: 12. CDR3 nucleotide sequence: TGTGCCAGCAGCATAGATAGTGGGACAGGAGGTGGCTACACCTTC. Encoded protein: CASSIDSGTGGGYTF.

This clonotype was detected only once. This may stem from a read error, because a much larger clone lies one nucleotide away. V gene TRBV6-5 combines with J gene TRBJ2-7, with 8 bases matching TRBD2. Germline V gene lookup returns CDR1 MNHEY and CDR2 SVGAGI. The CDR3 contains 15 residues. CDR3 protein: CASSYTGGPPYVQYF. CDR3 in DNA: TGTGCCAGCAGTTACACGGGAGGGCCTCCCTACGTGCAGTACTTC.

The chain employs TRBV27 and TRBJ2-3; 9 bases match TRBD1. The V segment lost 4 bases and the J segment 6 bases; nucleotides outside the gene matches: 5. CDR1 is MNHEY, CDR2 SMNVEV, per germline (reference sequence). The CDR3 spans 14 residues. The CDR3 DNA follows: TGTGCCAGCAGTTCAACAGGGGGCTGGGATACGCAGTATTTT. Its protein product is CASSSTGGWDTQYF.

A few counts support this clonotype. The V call is TRBV7-2, the J call TRBJ2-3; unclear D gene. This CDR3 region has 13 residues. Trimming removed 3 bases at V and 4 bases at J, with 8 bases between. Germline V gene data show CDR1 as SGHTA and CDR2 as FQGNSA. The CDR3 DNA is TGTGCCAGCAGCTTCGGCAGTTCAGATACGCAGTATTTT. Protein sequence: CASSFGSSDTQYF.

The chain carries TRBV7-2 and TRBJ2-7; D may match TRBD1 or TRBD2 (5 bases each). The germline V gene has CDR1 SGHTA and CDR2 FQGNSA. The CDR3 totals 12 residues. V was pared by 5 bases and J by 7 bases, with 12 bases between. The CDR3 sequence is CASSRGQREQYF. For the CDR3, the DNA is TGTGCCAGCAGCCGGGGCCAAAGGGAGCAGTACTTC.

A note on this clonotype: The junction differs from germline at one of its ends, possibly a read error. V and J are TRBV6-5 and TRBJ2-1, with TRBD1 matching over 7 bases. Gene TRBJ2-7 matches the end of the DNA better, so the J call may be wrong. The CDR3 totals 14 residues. Germline values: CDR1 MNHEY, CDR2 SVGAGI. CDR3 sequence: CTSRLQGTYNEQYF. CDR3 coding DNA: TGTACCAGCAGGCTACAGGGGACCTACAATGAGCAGTACTTC.

This clonotype was seen only a few times. The chain links TRBV5-1 to TRBJ2-7; no definite D call. CDR3 length equals 13 residues. Looked up from germline, CDR1 is SGHRS and CDR2 is YFSETQ. Trimming left V 6 bases short and J 1 base short, with 11 bases between. CDR3 amino acids: CASTVGSSYEQYF. The CDR3 region has the DNA TGCGCCAGCACCGTCGGTTCATCCTACGAGCAGTACTTC.

The chain joins TRBV27 to TRBJ2-7; D might be TRBD2 (5 bases). Trimming stripped 6 bases from V and 3 bases from J, with 15 bases between. Per germline, CDR1 MNHEY and CDR2 SMNVEV (reference sequence). The CDR3 is made up of 14 amino acids. The CDR3 reads CASSRRQTDYEQYF. The CDR3 region has the DNA TGTGCCAGCAGCAGGAGGCAGACGGACTACGAGCAGTACTTC.

The J gene is TRBJ2-7, the V gene TRBV20-1, with 9 positions matching TRBD2. Germline V gene data show CDR1 as DFQATT and CDR2 as SNEGSKA (reference sequence). V lost 1 base and J lost 4; bases outside the gene matches: 8. This CDR3 region has 15 residues. In DNA, the CDR3 is TGCAGTGCTAGAGTTGAAGCGGGAGGTCTGTACGAGCAGTACTTC. Protein product: CSARVEAGGLYEQYF.

The V and J genes are TRBV7-2 and TRBJ2-7; TRBD2 is a possible D gene (6 bases). This CDR3 is 15 amino acids long. The germline V and J ends were trimmed by 5 bases and 6 bases, with 20 bases remaining between them. From germline, CDR1 is SGHTA and CDR2 FQGNSA. The CDR3 protein is CASSIPGTRGAEQYF. The CDR3 DNA sequence: TGTGCCAGCAGCATACCCGGGACTCGGGGCGCCGAGCAGTACTTC.

This clonotype was detected a few times. The V gene is TRBV12-3 or TRBV12-4, the J gene TRBJ1-1; D is uncertain. Trimming removed 5 bases from V and 1 base from J, with 5 bases in between. The CDR3 contains 12 residues. The CDR3 protein is CASSPSNTEAFF. DNA for the CDR3: TGTGCCAGCAGTCCTTCGAACACTGAAGCTTTCTTT.